This T cell receptor beta chain stems from a study of breast tumors, draining lymph nodes, adjacent tissues. Study outcomes and limitations: Data fit most tumor T cells coming from lymph node, expanding in tumor. The lymph node origin of tumor T cells was framed as consistent with a hypothesis, not demonstrated. Compared with lymph nodes, tumors were less diverse; compared with nontumor tissue, more. Tumor and nontumor repertoires were significantly more similar in luminal-like than in basal-like breast cancer.

CDR1 ENHRY and CDR2 SYGVKD come from the germline V gene. This CDR3 has 15 amino acids. V was pared by 2 bases and J by 0 bases, with 11 bases between. TCRdb processed the multiplex PCR reads anew with MiXCR; each CDR3 protein has one entry. Of some 200,000 distinct CDR3 sequences detected, 31% appear once; the ten largest clones hold approximately 4.5%. The lymph nodes were axillary draining lymph nodes from breast cancer patients. This clonotype was counted ten times or more. Its antigen remains unidentified. The sample was axillary lymph node tissue. The chain has TRBV10-3 and TRBJ2-7; no definite D call. This TCR was recovered from a female donor with breast cancer. Some clones in this sample may be carry-over from other donors' samples. In nucleotides, the CDR3 is TGTGCCATCAGTGAGCAGCCCTCAAGCTCCTACGAGCAGTACTTC. Protein product: CAISEQPSSSYEQYF.